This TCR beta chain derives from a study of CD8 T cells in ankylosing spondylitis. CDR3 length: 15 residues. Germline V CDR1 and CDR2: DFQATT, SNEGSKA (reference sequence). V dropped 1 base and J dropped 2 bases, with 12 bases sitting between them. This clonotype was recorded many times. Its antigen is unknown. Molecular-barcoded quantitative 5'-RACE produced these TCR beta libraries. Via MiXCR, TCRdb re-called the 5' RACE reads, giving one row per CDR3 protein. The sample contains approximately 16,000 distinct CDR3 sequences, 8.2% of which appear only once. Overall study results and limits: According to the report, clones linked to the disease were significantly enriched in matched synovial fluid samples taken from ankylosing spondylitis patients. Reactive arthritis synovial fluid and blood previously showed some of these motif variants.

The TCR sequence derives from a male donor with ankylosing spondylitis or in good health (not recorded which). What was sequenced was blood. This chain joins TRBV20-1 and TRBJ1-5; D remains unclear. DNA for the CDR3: TGCAGTGCTAGAGTGACTCTTGACGGCAATCAGCCCCAGCATTTT. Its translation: CSARVTLDGNQPQHF.